What follows are 30 T cell receptor beta chains derived from one specimen sequenced in a study of identical twins' blood T cells. TCRdb processed the 5' RACE reads anew with MiXCR; each CDR3 protein has one entry. Among fewer than 450,000 distinct CDR3 sequences listed, about 28% were seen once. Sequenced: PBMCs. The receptors come from a woman between 18 and 55 years old in good health.

The chain combines TRBV7-9 with TRBJ1-2; D remains unclear. Germline loops: CDR1 SEHNR, CDR2 FQNEAQ (reference sequence). This CDR3 has 14 residues. V was trimmed by 5 bases and J by 8 bases, leaving 18 bases between them. This CDR3 is CASSVDAKTVGYTF. CDR3 coding DNA: TGTGCCAGCAGCGTGGACGCAAAAACAGTCGGCTACACCTTC. Full variable domain (rest looked up from reference TRBV7-9 and TRBJ1-2): DTGVSQNPRHKITKRGQNVTFRCDPISEHNRLYWYRQTLGQGPEFLTYFQNEAQLEKSRLLSDRFSAERPKGSFSTLEIQRTEQGDSAMYLCASSVDAKTVGYTFGSGTRLTVV.

This clonotype appeared a few times. The chain combines TRBV5-1 with TRBJ1-3, with 8 bases identical to TRBD1. Germline CDR1 SGHRS, CDR2 YFSETQ. The CDR3 is 16 residues long. J gave up 4 bases and V 1 base, and 7 bases lay outside the gene matches. CDR3 loop: CASSLQGAIGGNTIYF. The CDR3 nucleotides are TGCGCCAGCAGCTTGCAGGGGGCAATCGGAGGAAACACCATATATTTT.

This clonotype was found a few times. CDR3 protein: CASSGSDGTEAFF. The CDR3 DNA is TGCGCCAGCAGCGGCAGTGATGGGACTGAAGCTTTCTTT. The V gene is TRBV5-1, the J gene TRBJ1-1; no clear D. CDR1 SGHRS and CDR2 YFSETQ come from the germline V gene. This CDR3 comprises 13 residues. V lost 4 bases and J 5 bases, leaving 12 bases between the germline ends.

This clonotype was detected only a few times. V is TRBV3-1 and J is TRBJ1-3; 9 bases are a match to TRBD1. The CDR3 sequence is 15 residues long. Germline V gives CDR1 LGHDT, CDR2 YNNKEL (reference sequence). The trim removed 4 bases at V and 2 bases at J, leaving 3 bases unmatched. CDR3 protein: CASSRQGGTGNTIYF. The CDR3 nucleotides are TGTGCCAGCAGCCGACAGGGGGGTACTGGAAACACCATATATTTT.

This clonotype was picked up a small number of times. This rearrangement joins TRBV12-3 or TRBV12-4 to TRBJ2-2; D uncertain. V was trimmed by 5 bases and J by 4 bases, leaving 11 bases between them. This CDR3 is built from 14 residues. CDR3 sequence (DNA): TGTGCCAGCAGTGTCGTTGGGTTCACCGGGGAGCTGTTTTTT. Amino acids: CASSVVGFTGELFF.

The rearrangement links TRBV20-1 to TRBJ2-4; 11 nucleotides align to TRBD2. This CDR3 contains 17 residues. Germline V lookup: CDR1 DFQATT, CDR2 SNEGSKA (reference sequence). V gave up 0 bases and J gave up 8 bases; unmatched junction bases: 12. CDR3 coding DNA: TGCAGTGCTAGAGATCAAGGTAGCGGGAGGGTCATGGACATTCAGTACTTC. Translation: CSARDQGSGRVMDIQYF.

Regarding this clonotype: This may stem from a read error, because a much larger clone lies one nucleotide away. The chain carries TRBV20-1 and TRBJ1-2; D gene uncertain. CDR1 is DFQATT, CDR2 SNEGSKA, per germline (reference sequence). CDR3 length: 14 amino acids. CDR3 nucleotide sequence: TGCAGTGCTAGAGAAGGAGGCACTAACTATAGCTACACCTTC. This gives the protein CSAREGGTNYSYTF.

This clonotype was detected a few times. This chain connects TRBV27 to TRBJ1-1, with a possible D match to TRBD1 (5 bases). Trimming took 9 bases from V and 7 from J, leaving 21 bases between them. This CDR3 has 14 amino acids. Looked up from germline, CDR1 is MNHEY and CDR2 is SMNVEV (reference sequence). The chain's CDR3 is CASHRNQGLGEAFF. In DNA form, the CDR3 reads TGTGCCAGTCATAGAAACCAGGGTCTCGGTGAAGCTTTCTTT.

This clonotype was found a few times. This sequence joins TRBV15 and TRBJ1-2, with D hard to call. The germline CDR1 and CDR2 sequences are LNHNV and YYDKDF (reference sequence). This CDR3 has 12 residues. The germline V and J ends were trimmed by 3 bases and 5 bases, with 7 bases remaining between them. The CDR3 reads CATSSGDYGYTF. For the CDR3, the DNA is TGTGCCACCAGCAGCGGTGATTATGGCTACACCTTC.

This clonotype appeared a few times. The V gene is TRBV7-2, the J gene TRBJ1-1, with unresolved D. The ends were cut back, 5 bases at V and 0 bases at J, with 13 bases in the middle. CDR3 length: 15 amino acids. The germline CDR1 and CDR2 sequences are SGHTA and FQGNSA. CDR3 nucleotide sequence: TGTGCCAGCAGCCTTCCCGGGGTCCTGAACACTGAAGCTTTCTTT. This translates into CASSLPGVLNTEAFF.

V is TRBV28 and J is TRBJ2-3; the match to TRBD2 covers 7 bases. Per the germline V gene, CDR1 is MDHEN and CDR2 is SYDVKM. The trim removed 6 bases at V and 2 bases at J, leaving 8 bases unmatched. The CDR3 spans 15 residues. Written as DNA, the CDR3 is TGTGCCAGCAGAGCCCTAAGCGGGACCACAGATACGCAGTATTTT. Translating it yields CASRALSGTTDTQYF.

The rearrangement links TRBV20-1 to TRBJ2-7; possibly TRBD2 for D (6 bases). V dropped 0 bases and J dropped 2 bases, with 14 bases sitting between them. In germline, CDR1 is DFQATT, CDR2 SNEGSKA (reference sequence). This CDR3 spans 15 amino acids. In DNA form, the CDR3 reads TGCAGTGCTAGAGACCGACTAGGGGATCCCTACGAGCAGTACTTC. Its translation is CSARDRLGDPYEQYF.

This clonotype was recorded at least ten times. CDR3 residues: CASSQVMGELFF. The CDR3 nucleotides read TGTGCCAGCAGCCAAGTTATGGGGGAGCTGTTTTTT. This chain connects TRBV14 to TRBJ2-2, with D unresolved. V lost 1 base, J lost 8 bases, and 5 bases lay in between. Germline lookup yields CDR1 SGHDN and CDR2 FVKESK. The CDR3 spans 12 residues.

CDR3 sequence reads: CAISVAGEETQYF. The CDR3 nucleotides read TGTGCCATCAGTGTTGCGGGAGAGGAGACCCAGTACTTC. This chain links TRBV10-3 with TRBJ2-5, with 7 bases matching TRBD2. The CDR3 spans 13 residues. Trimming cost V 4 bases and J 5 bases; bases outside gene matches: 4. Germline CDR1 ENHRY, CDR2 SYGVKD.

This clonotype occurred a few times. The DNA of the CDR3 is TGCAGTGCTAGGCTACAGGGATTTTCTAGTGGCTACACCTTC. This codes for CSARLQGFSSGYTF. The rearrangement links TRBV20-1 to TRBJ1-2, with D maybe TRBD1 (6 bases). Trimming cost V 3 bases and J 7 bases, with 18 bases left between them. CDR1 is DFQATT and CDR2 is SNEGSKA in the germline V gene (reference sequence). The CDR3 sequence is 14 residues long.

The V gene is TRBV20-1, the J gene TRBJ1-4; the D is unclear. The CDR3 sequence is 12 residues long. CDR1 and CDR2 (germline): DFQATT, SNEGSKA (reference sequence). The V gene lost 1 base and the J gene lost 8 bases, with 8 bases spanning the gap. The CDR3 DNA sequence: TGCAGTGCTAGAGGTCTCAAGGAAAAACTGTTTTTT. Its translation: CSARGLKEKLFF.

This clonotype was counted only a few times. This chain uses TRBV3-1 with TRBJ2-7, with D possibly TRBD2 on 5 matching bases. Germline-derived CDR1 and CDR2 are LGHDT and YNNKEL (reference sequence). The V gene lost 2 bases and the J gene lost 5 bases, with 13 bases spanning the gap. There are 14 residues in the CDR3. The CDR3 protein is CASSQSGGTDEQYF. In nucleotides, the CDR3 is TGTGCCAGCAGCCAATCAGGAGGCACCGACGAGCAGTACTTC.

This clonotype was detected a few times. The rearrangement uses TRBV10-3 and TRBJ1-5; 7 bases fit TRBD1. With V trimmed by 6 bases and J by 5 bases, 4 bases remained unmatched. The V gene's germline CDR1 is ENHRY and CDR2 SYGVKD. The CDR3 is 13 amino acids. The CDR3 is CAISPQGDQPQHF. As DNA, the CDR3 is TGTGCCATCAGCCCCCAGGGGGATCAGCCCCAGCATTTT.

Details on this clonotype: Its ends do not fully match the called genes, so a read error is possible. The chain has TRBV19 and TRBJ1-1, with no clear D. Germline-derived CDR1 and CDR2 are LNHDA and SQIVND (reference sequence). The CDR3 loop spans 15 amino acids. The CDR3 DNA is TGTACCAGTGGCGAATGGAGGTCACGTAACACTGAAGCTTTCTTT. Amino acid sequence: CTSGEWRSRNTEAFF. Full variable domain (outside the CDR3, taken from reference TRBV19 and TRBJ1-1): DGGITQSPKYLFRKEGQNVTLSCEQNLNHDAMYWYRQDPGQGLRLIYYSQIVNDFQKGDIAEGYSVSREKKESFPLTVTSAQKNPTAFYLCTSGEWRSRNTEAFFGQGTRLTVV.

A remark on this clonotype: Since no conserved phenylalanine or tryptophan closes the CDR3, a read error is the likely cause. The gene calls are TRBV6-1 and TRBJ2-4, with 10 positions matching TRBD2. This CDR3 region has 14 residues. V shed 7 bases, J shed 4 bases, and the junction held 4 bases outside the gene matches. Germline loops: CDR1 MNHNS, CDR2 SASEGT. The CDR3 DNA sequence: TGTGCCAGCACTAGCGGGGGCCATAAAAACATTCAGTACCTC. Protein product: CASTSGGHKNIQYL.

This clonotype appeared many times. This rearrangement joins TRBV11-2 to TRBJ1-1; no reliable D call. Germline lookup yields CDR1 SGHAT and CDR2 FQNNGV. The CDR3 spans 13 residues. The germline V and J ends were trimmed by 6 bases and 0 bases, with 8 bases remaining between them. The CDR3 spells CASRSGLNTEAFF. CDR3 DNA: TGTGCCAGCAGGTCGGGTCTGAACACTGAAGCTTTCTTT.

This clonotype was detected many times. The rearrangement uses TRBV30 and TRBJ1-2; D is perhaps TRBD1 (5 bases). CDR3 length equals 14 residues. Between the trimmed V and J ends, which lost 5 bases and 5 bases, there was a span of 18 bases. Per the germline V gene, CDR1 is GTSNPN and CDR2 is SVGIG (reference sequence). CDR3: CAWATANYRYGYTF. The CDR3 bases are TGTGCCTGGGCGACAGCGAACTACAGATATGGCTACACCTTC.

The chain is built from TRBV4-1 and TRBJ2-1; a weak D match, TRBD2 (5 bases). With 4 bases removed from V and 8 bases from J, the gap between germline ends came to 15 bases. The CDR3 has 14 amino acids. The germline gives CDR1 MGHRA, CDR2 YSYEKL. CDR3 protein: CASSLRDQRDEQFF. The CDR3 coding sequence is TGCGCCAGCAGCCTCCGTGACCAGAGGGATGAGCAGTTCTTC.

The chain links TRBV11-2 to TRBJ1-2, with D hard to call. The ends were cut back, 4 bases at V and 3 bases at J, with 21 bases in the middle. The CDR3 has 17 residues. The V gene's germline CDR1 is SGHAT and CDR2 FQNNGV. The CDR3 reads CASSSRTVLRPDYGYTF. In nucleotides, the CDR3 is TGTGCCAGCAGCTCGCGGACCGTCCTACGACCGGACTATGGCTACACCTTC.

In this sample, this clonotype turned up a few times. The rearrangement links TRBV11-2 to TRBJ2-2; 7 positions agree with TRBD2. The junction had 5 bases not matched to a gene; V was cut back by 5 bases and J by 8 bases. CDR1 and CDR2 (germline): SGHAT, FQNNGV. There are 13 residues in the CDR3. CDR3 bases: TGTGCCAGCAGCGCGGGACTATGGGGGGAGCTGTTTTTT. Protein sequence: CASSAGLWGELFF.

The chain recombines TRBV12-3 or TRBV12-4 with TRBJ2-3, with TRBD1 identical over 9 bases. CDR3 size: 15 residues. V dropped 8 bases and J dropped 3; count of bases not matched to a gene: 9. The CDR3 bases are TGTGCCAGCGCCTACCCCGGACAGGGGACAGATACGCAGTATTTT. This sequence encodes CASAYPGQGTDTQYF.

This clonotype turned up a few times. The gene calls are TRBV10-3 and TRBJ2-3, with 7 bases aligning to TRBD1. CDR1 and CDR2 from the germline V gene are ENHRY and SYGVKD. CDR3 length: 15 residues. Trimming removed 8 bases from V and 0 bases from J; junction bases left unmatched: 8. The CDR3 region is CAIGPGQPSTDTQYF. Here the CDR3 DNA reads TGTGCCATCGGACCGGGACAGCCTAGCACAGATACGCAGTATTTT.

The chain joins TRBV20-1 to TRBJ1-1; D gene unclear. CDR3 length equals 13 residues. Trimming removed 0 bases from V and 4 bases from J, with 9 bases in between. Per the germline V gene, CDR1 is DFQATT and CDR2 is SNEGSKA (reference sequence). The CDR3 DNA sequence: TGCAGTGCTAGAGAAGGTCGCCTCACTGAAGCTTTCTTT. Its translation is CSAREGRLTEAFF.

The V gene is TRBV9, the J gene TRBJ2-3; the D is unclear. CDR1 and CDR2 from the germline V gene are SGDLS and YYNGEE. Trimming removed 1 base from V and 0 bases from J, with 6 bases in between. CDR3 length equals 14 residues. CDR3 bases: TGTGCCAGCAGCGTATCTCTGAGCACAGATACGCAGTATTTT. Translation: CASSVSLSTDTQYF.

This clonotype was observed a few times. The chain is built from TRBV5-1 and TRBJ2-1; TRBD1 matches at 7 bases. Unmatched junction bases numbered 11, after V lost 1 base and J lost 10 bases. CDR3 length equals 15 residues. Germline V gene lookup returns CDR1 SGHRS and CDR2 YFSETQ. CDR3: CASSLLGQTQSEQFF. CDR3 coding DNA: TGCGCCAGCAGCTTGTTGGGACAGACACAATCCGAGCAGTTCTTC.